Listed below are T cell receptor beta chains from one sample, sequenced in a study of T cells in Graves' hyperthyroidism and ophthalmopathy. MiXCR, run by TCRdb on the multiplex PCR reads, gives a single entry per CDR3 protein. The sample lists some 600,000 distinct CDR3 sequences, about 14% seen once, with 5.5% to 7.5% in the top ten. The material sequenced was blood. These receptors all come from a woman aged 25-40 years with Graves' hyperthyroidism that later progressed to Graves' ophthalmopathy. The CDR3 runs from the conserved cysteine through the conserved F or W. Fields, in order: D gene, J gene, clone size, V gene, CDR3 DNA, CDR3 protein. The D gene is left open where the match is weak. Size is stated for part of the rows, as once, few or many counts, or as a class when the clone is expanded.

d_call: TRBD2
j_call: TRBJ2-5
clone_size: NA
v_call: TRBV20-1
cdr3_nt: TGCAGTGCTAGAGATCTATATAGCGGGGTACAAGAGACCCAGTACTTC
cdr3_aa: CSARDLYSGVQETQYF

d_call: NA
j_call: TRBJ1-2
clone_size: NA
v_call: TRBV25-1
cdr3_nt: TGTGCCAGCAGTGGGGCCGGGGGTGGCTACACCTTC
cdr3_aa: CASSGAGGGYTF

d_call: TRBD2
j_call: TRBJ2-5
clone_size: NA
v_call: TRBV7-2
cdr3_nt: TGTGCCAGCAGCTTACCTAGCGGGACTGGGGAGACCCAGTACTTC
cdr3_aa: CASSLPSGTGETQYF

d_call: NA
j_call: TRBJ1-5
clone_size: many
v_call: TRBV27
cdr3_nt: TGTGCCAGCAGTTTATTCGGCAGGAAAGGAAGCAATCAGCCCCAGCATTTT
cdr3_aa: CASSLFGRKGSNQPQHF

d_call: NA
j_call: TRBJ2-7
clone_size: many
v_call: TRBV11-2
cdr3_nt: TGTGCCAGCAGTCCAAGGGGGGGCAGGGGGACCTATAACGAGCAGTACTTC
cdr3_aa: CASSPRGGRGTYNEQYF

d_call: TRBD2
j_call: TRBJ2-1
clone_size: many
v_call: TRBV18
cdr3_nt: TGTGCCAGCTCACGCTCTAGCGGCAATGAGCAGTTCTTC
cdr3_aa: CASSRSSGNEQFF

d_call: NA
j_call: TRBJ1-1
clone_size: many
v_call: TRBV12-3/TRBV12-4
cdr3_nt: TGTGCCAGCAGTTTAAGGCGGACCAACACTGAAGCTTTCTTT
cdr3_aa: CASSLRRTNTEAFF

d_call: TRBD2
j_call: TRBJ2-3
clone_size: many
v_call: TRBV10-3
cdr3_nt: TGTGCCAGCCTCGGGACTAGCGGGAGCACAGATACGCAGTATTTT
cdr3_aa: CASLGTSGSTDTQYF

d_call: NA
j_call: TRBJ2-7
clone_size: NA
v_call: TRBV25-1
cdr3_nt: TGTGCCAGCAGTAAACCCGGGGCTGACGAACCCTACGAGCAGTACTTC
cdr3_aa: CASSKPGADEPYEQYF

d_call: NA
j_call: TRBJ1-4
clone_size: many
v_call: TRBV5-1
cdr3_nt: TGCGCCAGCAGCTTGGGGGGAGGAACTAATGAAAAACTGTTTTTT
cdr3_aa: CASSLGGGTNEKLFF

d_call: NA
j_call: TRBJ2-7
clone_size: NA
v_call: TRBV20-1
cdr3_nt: TGCAGTGCTAGAGACCTCGCGTCTTGGGGGCACGACGAGCAGTACTTC
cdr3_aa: CSARDLASWGHDEQYF

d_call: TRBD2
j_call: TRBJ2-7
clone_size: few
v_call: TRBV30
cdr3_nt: TGTGCCTGGAGTGTAGGCGGGGGCGAGCAGTACTTC
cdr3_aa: CAWSVGGGEQYF

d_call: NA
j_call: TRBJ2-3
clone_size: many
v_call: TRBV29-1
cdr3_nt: TGCAGCGTTGAGGATCCGGAGGAAGCAGATACGCAGTATTTT
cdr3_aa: CSVEDPEEADTQYF

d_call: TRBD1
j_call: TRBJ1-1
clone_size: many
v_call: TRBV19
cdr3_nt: TGTGCCAGTAGTATACCGGACAGGGGAGTTGAAGCTTTCTTT
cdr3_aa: CASSIPDRGVEAFF

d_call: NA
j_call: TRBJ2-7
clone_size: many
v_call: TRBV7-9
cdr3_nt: TGTGCCAGCAGCCCCATGGGAGGAAGGTACGAGCAGTACTTC
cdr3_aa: CASSPMGGRYEQYF

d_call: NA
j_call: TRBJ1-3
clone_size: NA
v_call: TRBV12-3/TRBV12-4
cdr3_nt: TGTGCCAGCAGTTTCGGAGCTGGAAACACCATATATTTT
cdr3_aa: CASSFGAGNTIYF

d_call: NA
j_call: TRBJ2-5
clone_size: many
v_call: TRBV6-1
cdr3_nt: TGTGCCAGCAGTGAAATACAGGGACAGACCCAGTACTTC
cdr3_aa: CASSEIQGQTQYF

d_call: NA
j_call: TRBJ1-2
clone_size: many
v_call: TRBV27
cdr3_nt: TGTGCCAGCAGGCAAGATCAGGCCCGCTACACCTTC
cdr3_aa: CASRQDQARYTF

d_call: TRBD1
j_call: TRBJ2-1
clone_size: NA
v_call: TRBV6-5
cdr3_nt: TGTGCCAGCAGCCTAGGACAGGGAAAATACAATGAGCAGTTCTTC
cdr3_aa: CASSLGQGKYNEQFF

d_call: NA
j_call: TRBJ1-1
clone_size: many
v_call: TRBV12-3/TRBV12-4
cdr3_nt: TGTGCCAGCAGCCGACAGAACACTGAAGCTTTCTTT
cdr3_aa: CASSRQNTEAFF

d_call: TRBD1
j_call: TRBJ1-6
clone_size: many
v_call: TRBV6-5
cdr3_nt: TGTGCCAGCAGTTACCCCACGGTTCAGGGGGCGCGTAATTCACCCCTCCACTTT
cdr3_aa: CASSYPTVQGARNSPLHF

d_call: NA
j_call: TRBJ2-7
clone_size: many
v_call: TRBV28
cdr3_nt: TGTGCCAGTGGGGTCTTGGGCTACGAGCAGTACTTC
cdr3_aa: CASGVLGYEQYF

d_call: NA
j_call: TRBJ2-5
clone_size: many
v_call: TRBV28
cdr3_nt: TGTGCCAGCAGTTTTGCCCTCCGGGGCGAGACCCAGTACTTC
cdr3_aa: CASSFALRGETQYF

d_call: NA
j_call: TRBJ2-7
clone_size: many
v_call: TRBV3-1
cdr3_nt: TGTGCCAGCAGCCCACACGGCGCGGCGGGATTCGGCGAGCAGTACTTC
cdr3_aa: CASSPHGAAGFGEQYF

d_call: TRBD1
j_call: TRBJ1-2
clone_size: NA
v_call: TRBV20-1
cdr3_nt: TGCAGTGCGCCAACCCAGGGGGCGAACCCTATAGGCTACACCTTC
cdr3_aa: CSAPTQGANPIGYTF

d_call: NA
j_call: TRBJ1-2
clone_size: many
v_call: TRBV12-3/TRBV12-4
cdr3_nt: TGTGCCAGCAGTTTGAATGGCTACACCTTC
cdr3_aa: CASSLNGYTF

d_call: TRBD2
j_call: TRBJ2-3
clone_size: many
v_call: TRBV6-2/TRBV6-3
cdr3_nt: TGTGCCAGCACCCAGGGACTAGCAGGCACAGATACGCAGTATTTT
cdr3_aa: CASTQGLAGTDTQYF

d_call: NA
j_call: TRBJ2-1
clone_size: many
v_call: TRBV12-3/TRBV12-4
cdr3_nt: TGTGCCAGCGAGGGTACCAATGAGCAGTTCTTC
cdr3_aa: CASEGTNEQFF